Shown below are 28 T cell receptor beta chains from a single sample sequenced in a study of neurological immune-mediated disorders. From the 5' RACE reads, TCRdb called clonotypes with MiXCR, one entry per CDR3 protein. The sample lists 45,000 to 55,000 distinct CDR3 sequences; about 5% were seen once. The material sequenced was CD4+ T cells from blood. Source of these receptors: a woman aged 18 to 35 with multiple sclerosis.

This clonotype has ten or more counts. Written as DNA, the CDR3 is TGTGCCAGCAGTTTCCGGACAGGGGTTATGAACACTGAAGCTTTCTTT. Protein sequence: CASSFRTGVMNTEAFF. The rearrangement links TRBV27 to TRBJ1-1; 9 bases map to TRBD1. The V gene end was trimmed by 3 bases and the J gene end by 0 bases; junction bases not matched to a gene: 5. The germline gives CDR1 MNHEY, CDR2 SMNVEV (reference sequence). The CDR3 runs 16 residues.

This clonotype was seen ten or more times. The rearrangement joins TRBV20-1 to TRBJ2-5, with D tentatively TRBD1 or TRBD2 (5 bases each). The CDR3 contains 19 residues. The germline gives CDR1 DFQATT, CDR2 SNEGSKA (reference sequence). V shed 0 bases and J shed 2 bases, with 25 bases lying between them. The DNA of the CDR3 is TGCAGTGCTAGAGATTGGGCCCCGGGGCCCTCCCGGGTACAAGAGACCCAGTACTTC. Translating gives CSARDWAPGPSRVQETQYF.

The sample holds many counts of this clonotype. This chain uses TRBV27 with TRBJ2-2; 7 positions agree with TRBD1. V lost 5 bases to trimming and J lost 9 bases; unmatched junction nucleotides: 12. CDR1 is MNHEY, CDR2 SMNVEV, per germline (reference sequence). CDR3 size: 15 residues. The CDR3 nucleotides are TGTGCCAGCAGTGCCCAGGGGGTAGTAGGGTGGGAGCTGTTTTTT. It is translated as CASSAQGVVGWELFF.

This clonotype was counted ten times or more. This chain connects TRBV20-1 to TRBJ2-7, with a tentative D call TRBD1 (5 bases). Germline V gene data show CDR1 as DFQATT and CDR2 as SNEGSKA (reference sequence). The CDR3 is 15 residues long. The V gene lost 0 bases and the J gene lost 3 bases, with 15 bases spanning the gap. The CDR3 DNA reads as TGCAGTGCTAGAGATCCCGCGCAGGGTATCTACGAGCAGTACTTC. Amino acid sequence: CSARDPAQGIYEQYF.

The genes are TRBV3-1 and TRBJ2-7; a weak D match, TRBD1 (6 bases). The CDR3 has 18 residues. From germline, CDR1 is LGHDT and CDR2 YNNKEL (reference sequence). With 4 bases removed from V and 2 bases from J, the gap between germline ends came to 24 bases. This CDR3 reads CASSPTLPDSFTPYEQYF. Here the CDR3 DNA reads TGTGCCAGCAGCCCTACCCTCCCGGACAGTTTTACACCCTACGAGCAGTACTTC.

This clonotype was seen repeatedly, ten times or more. V usage is TRBV7-2 and J usage is TRBJ1-3; no clear D. V gave up 1 base and J gave up 0 bases, with 7 bases separating them. This CDR3 has 15 amino acids. The V gene's germline CDR1 is SGHTA and CDR2 FQGNSA. CDR3 in DNA: TGTGCCAGCAGCTTAGACCGAAACTCTGGAAACACCATATATTTT. This gives the protein CASSLDRNSGNTIYF.

This clonotype was recorded at least ten times. The V and J genes are TRBV15 and TRBJ2-3; 12 positions agree with TRBD2. J gave up 11 bases and V 1 base, and 13 bases lay outside the gene matches. From germline, CDR1 is LNHNV and CDR2 YYDKDF (reference sequence). The CDR3 runs to 17 residues. CDR3 bases: TGTGCCACCAGCAGAGGCCTACTAGCGGGAGGCCCCGGGGGGCAGTATTTT. This gives the protein CATSRGLLAGGPGGQYF.

This clonotype was seen ten or more times. V usage is TRBV6-2 or TRBV6-3 and J usage is TRBJ1-1; tentatively, D is TRBD1 (6 bases). The CDR3 runs to 16 residues. CDR1 is MNHEY and CDR2 is SVGEGT in the germline V gene. V was clipped by 0 bases and J by 0 bases, with 11 bases between them. In DNA form, the CDR3 reads TGTGCCAGCAGTTACTCGAGAGGGGGAATGAACACTGAAGCTTTCTTT. It encodes CASSYSRGGMNTEAFF.

This clonotype was seen at least ten times. The rearrangement joins TRBV12-3 or TRBV12-4 to TRBJ2-5; 8 nucleotides match TRBD1. CDR3 length: 13 amino acids. V was pared by 3 bases and J by 5 bases, with 2 bases of the junction left unmatched. The CDR3 protein is CASSFRGLETQYF. DNA for the CDR3: TGTGCCAGCAGTTTCAGGGGGCTGGAGACCCAGTACTTC.

This clonotype was seen ten or more times. The genes are TRBV5-1 and TRBJ1-5; D gene unclear. The germline gives CDR1 SGHRS, CDR2 YFSETQ. CDR3 size: 15 residues. Trimming took 0 bases from V and 0 from J, leaving 7 bases between them. The CDR3 sequence: CASSLGGYSNQPQHF. The CDR3, as DNA: TGCGCCAGCAGCTTGGGTGGATATAGCAATCAGCCCCAGCATTTT. The whole variable domain, filled in from reference TRBV5-1 and TRBJ1-5, reads KAGVTQTPRYLIKTRGQQVTLSCSPISGHRSVSWYQQTPGQGLQFLFEYFSETQRNKGNFPGRFSGRQFSNSRSEMNVSTLELGDSALYLCASSLGGYSNQPQHFGDGTRLSIL.

This clonotype was detected many times. The V and J genes are TRBV20-1 and TRBJ1-2; 8 nucleotides match TRBD1. V dropped 3 bases and J dropped 4; count of bases not matched to a gene: 13. Germline assignment: CDR1 DFQATT and CDR2 SNEGSKA (reference sequence). The CDR3 consists of 16 residues. Here the CDR3 reads CSARPGQGTISYGYTF. CDR3 coding DNA: TGCAGTGCTAGGCCCGGACAGGGAACCATTTCCTATGGCTACACCTTC.

Many counts were recorded for this clonotype. The J gene is TRBJ1-2, the V gene TRBV29-1; D may be TRBD1 (6 bases). Germline values: CDR1 SQVTM, CDR2 ANQGSEA. The V and J ends lost 5 bases and 4 bases respectively, with 26 bases between them. The CDR3 length is 17 residues. CDR3 in amino acids: CSVPLSAGGLEGYGYTF. CDR3 nucleotide sequence: TGCAGCGTTCCCCTATCAGCGGGGGGGCTCGAAGGCTATGGCTACACCTTC.

This clonotype has ten or more counts. V gene TRBV5-1 combines with J gene TRBJ1-1; D is unresolved. Germline loops: CDR1 SGHRS, CDR2 YFSETQ. The CDR3 runs 14 residues. The ends were cut back, 0 bases at V and 1 base at J, with 7 bases in the middle. The CDR3 spells CASSLDGRNTEAFF. Here the CDR3 DNA reads TGCGCCAGCAGCTTGGACGGGAGGAACACTGAAGCTTTCTTT.

Concerning this clonotype itself: The junction departs from the called germline gene at one end, perhaps through a read error. This chain links TRBV14 with TRBJ2-6; D is unresolved. The CDR3 extends over 16 amino acids. The germline V gene encodes CDR1 SGHDN and CDR2 FVKESK. The CDR3 is CASSQDWALWVNVLTF. As DNA, the CDR3 is TGTGCCAGTAGCCAAGATTGGGCCCTATGGGTCAACGTCCTGACTTTC.

There are many counts of this clonotype. V usage is TRBV9 and J usage is TRBJ1-4, with TRBD1 matching 7 bases. The CDR3 length is 15 residues. Germline V CDR1 and CDR2: SGDLS, YYNGEE. The V gene end was trimmed by 4 bases and the J gene end by 4 bases; junction bases not matched to a gene: 7. In DNA form, the CDR3 reads TGTGCCAGCAGCCCCCGGACAGGCCTTAATGAAAAACTGTTTTTT. This translates into CASSPRTGLNEKLFF.

This clonotype was detected many times. The J gene is TRBJ1-2, the V gene TRBV4-3; perhaps TRBD1 as D (5 bases). V was pared by 0 bases and J by 8 bases, with 16 bases between. The CDR3 spans 15 residues. CDR1 LGHNA and CDR2 YSLEER come from the germline V gene. CDR3 in amino acids: CASSQDWQGFSGYTF. The CDR3 DNA sequence: TGCGCCAGCAGCCAAGATTGGCAGGGATTCAGCGGCTACACCTTC.

This clonotype was recorded many times. J is TRBJ2-3 and V is TRBV10-2; 9 nucleotides align to TRBD2. The CDR3 is 16 residues long. The V and J ends lost 5 bases and 4 bases, in that order; junction bases with no gene match: 10. Per germline, CDR1 WSHSY and CDR2 SAAADI. DNA for the CDR3: TGCGCCAGCAGTAACCCCTGGACTAGCGATCCAGATACGCAGTATTTT. Amino acids: CASSNPWTSDPDTQYF.

This clonotype was recorded at least ten times. The chain has TRBV5-1 and TRBJ2-1; TRBD2 is a possible D gene (6 bases). This CDR3 is built from 14 residues. V dropped 2 bases and J dropped 6 bases, with 12 bases sitting between them. In germline, CDR1 is SGHRS, CDR2 YFSETQ. This CDR3 reads CASSFAGSGNEQFF. The DNA for the CDR3 is TGCGCCAGCAGCTTTGCGGGAAGCGGCAATGAGCAGTTCTTC.

The sample holds many counts of this clonotype. The rearrangement links TRBV28 to TRBJ1-6; 12 positions agree with TRBD1. CDR1 and CDR2 from the germline V gene are MDHEN and SYDVKM. The trim removed 5 bases at V and 3 bases at J, leaving 2 bases unmatched. This CDR3 has 16 amino acids. The CDR3 loop reads CASSGTGGLYNSPLHF. CDR3 DNA sequence: TGTGCCAGCAGTGGGACAGGGGGCCTCTATAATTCACCCCTCCACTTT.

Many counts were recorded for this clonotype. The V gene is TRBV11-3, the J gene TRBJ1-4; D gene uncertain. The ends were cut back, 8 bases at V and 1 base at J, with 11 bases in the middle. This CDR3 is 14 amino acids long. Germline CDR1 and CDR2: SGHNT and YENEEA. The CDR3 loop reads CASGSIITNEKLFF. The CDR3 nucleotides are TGTGCCAGCGGCTCGATAATAACTAATGAAAAACTGTTTTTT. Based on the CDR3 plus reference TRBV11-3 and TRBJ1-4, the full variable domain is EAGVVQSPRYKIIEKKQPVAFWCNPISGHNTLYWYLQNLGQGPELLIRYENEEAVDDSQLPKDRFSAERLKGVDSTLKIQPAELGDSAVYLCASGSIITNEKLFFGSGTQLSVL.

This clonotype occurred many times. The chain employs TRBV10-3 and TRBJ2-3; 9 positions agree with TRBD2. Trimming took 9 bases from V and 4 from J; bases not matched to a gene: 14. The length of the CDR3 is 16 residues. Germline CDR1 is ENHRY and CDR2 is SYGVKD. The CDR3 coding sequence is TGTGCCATTGCGTCCGGGACTAGCAGGAAGTCAGATACGCAGTATTTT. Amino acid sequence: CAIASGTSRKSDTQYF.

This clonotype was detected many times. The V and J genes are TRBV18 and TRBJ1-1, with a tentative D call TRBD1 (6 bases). Germline V gene lookup returns CDR1 KGHSH and CDR2 LQKENI. V was trimmed by 5 bases and J by 0 bases, leaving 19 bases between them. The CDR3 extends over 17 amino acids. CDR3 bases: TGTGCCAGCTCATCATTCATGGGGGGCCGGGTGAACACTGAAGCTTTCTTT. Its translation: CASSSFMGGRVNTEAFF.

This clonotype appeared many times. V gene TRBV5-5 combines with J gene TRBJ2-4; D is uncertain. Germline V CDR1 and CDR2: SGHKS, YYEKEE (reference sequence). V shed 7 bases and J shed 0 bases, with 11 bases lying between them. The length of the CDR3 is 14 residues. CDR3: CASLEPLAKNIQYF. DNA of the CDR3: TGTGCCAGCTTGGAACCCCTAGCCAAAAACATTCAGTACTTC.

This clonotype was detected ten times or more. The chain couples TRBV20-1 to TRBJ2-3, with a weak D call TRBD1 (6 bases). V was pared by 1 base and J by 0 bases, with 17 bases between. CDR3 length equals 17 residues. Germline values: CDR1 DFQATT, CDR2 SNEGSKA (reference sequence). CDR3 loop: CSARVPHRDPSTDTQYF. The CDR3, as DNA: TGCAGTGCTAGAGTCCCCCACAGGGACCCTAGCACAGATACGCAGTATTTT.

This clonotype was counted many times. The chain links TRBV20-1 to TRBJ2-1; 11 nucleotides match TRBD2. This CDR3 comprises 16 residues. CDR1 DFQATT and CDR2 SNEGSKA come from the germline V gene (reference sequence). J was trimmed by 2 bases and V by 6 bases; bases with no gene match: 9. The CDR3 DNA sequence: TGCAGTGCCGAGGCGACTAGCGGGATCCCCTACAATGAGCAGTTCTTC. Translated, it gives CSAEATSGIPYNEQFF.

This clonotype has ten or more counts. V usage is TRBV20-1 and J usage is TRBJ1-6; D not resolved. The V end was cut by 3 bases, the J end by 4 bases, with 10 bases between. This CDR3 spans 14 amino acids. Germline V gives CDR1 DFQATT, CDR2 SNEGSKA (reference sequence). The CDR3 DNA is TGCAGTGCTAGCCCCGGGGTTTATAATTCACCCCTCCACTTT. Protein product: CSASPGVYNSPLHF.

This clonotype was observed many times. The chain recombines TRBV10-3 with TRBJ1-1, with 10 nucleotides matching TRBD1. Germline CDR1 reads ENHRY; CDR2 reads SYGVKD. After removal of 5 bases from V and 1 base from J, the junction contained 1 base not matched to a gene. The CDR3 spans 14 residues. CDR3 sequence reads: CAISRQGANTEAFF. DNA for the CDR3: TGTGCCATCAGTCGACAGGGGGCGAACACTGAAGCTTTCTTT.

This clonotype occurred many times. The gene calls are TRBV3-1 and TRBJ2-2; unclear D gene. V was trimmed by 2 bases and J by 6 bases, leaving 4 bases between them. Germline assignment: CDR1 LGHDT and CDR2 YNNKEL (reference sequence). The CDR3 sequence is 12 residues long. The CDR3 DNA reads TGTGCCAGCAGCCAACGGGCCGGGGAGCTGTTTTTT. Residues: CASSQRAGELFF.